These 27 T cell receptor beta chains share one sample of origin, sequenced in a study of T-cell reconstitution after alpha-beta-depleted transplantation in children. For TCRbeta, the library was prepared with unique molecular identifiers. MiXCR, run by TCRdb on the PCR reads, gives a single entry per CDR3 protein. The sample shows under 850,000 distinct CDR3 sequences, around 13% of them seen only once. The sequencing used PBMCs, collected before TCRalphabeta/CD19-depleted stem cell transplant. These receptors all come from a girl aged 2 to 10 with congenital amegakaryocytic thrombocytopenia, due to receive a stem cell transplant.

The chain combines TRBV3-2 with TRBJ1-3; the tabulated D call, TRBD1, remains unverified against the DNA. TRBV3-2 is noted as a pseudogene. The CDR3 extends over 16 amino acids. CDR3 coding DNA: TGTGCCAGCTCCCGTAATGGAATACTCTCTGGAAACACCATATATTTT. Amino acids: CASSRNGILSGNTIYF.

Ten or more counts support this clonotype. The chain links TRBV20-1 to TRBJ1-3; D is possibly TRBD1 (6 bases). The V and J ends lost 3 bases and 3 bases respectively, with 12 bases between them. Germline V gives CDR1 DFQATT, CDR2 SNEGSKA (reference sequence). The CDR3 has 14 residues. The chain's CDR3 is CSASRGFNGNTIYF. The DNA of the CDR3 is TGCAGTGCTAGTAGGGGGTTTAATGGAAACACCATATATTTT.

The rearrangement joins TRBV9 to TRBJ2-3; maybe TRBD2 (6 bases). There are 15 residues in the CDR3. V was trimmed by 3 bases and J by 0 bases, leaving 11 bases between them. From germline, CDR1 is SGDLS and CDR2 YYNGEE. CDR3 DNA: TGTGCCAGCAGCGCTCGGGCGGGAAGCACAGATACGCAGTATTTT. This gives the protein CASSARAGSTDTQYF.

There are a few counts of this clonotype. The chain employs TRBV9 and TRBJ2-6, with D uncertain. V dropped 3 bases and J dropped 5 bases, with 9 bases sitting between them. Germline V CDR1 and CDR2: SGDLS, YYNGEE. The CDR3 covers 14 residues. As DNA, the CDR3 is TGTGCCAGCAGCGAGGACCCCAGGGCCAACGTCCTGACTTTC. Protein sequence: CASSEDPRANVLTF. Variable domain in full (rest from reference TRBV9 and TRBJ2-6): DSGVTQTPKHLITATGQRVTLRCSPRSGDLSVYWYQQSLDQGLQFLIQYYNGEERAKGNILERFSAQQFPDLHSELNLSSLELGDSALYFCASSEDPRANVLTFGAGSRLTVL.

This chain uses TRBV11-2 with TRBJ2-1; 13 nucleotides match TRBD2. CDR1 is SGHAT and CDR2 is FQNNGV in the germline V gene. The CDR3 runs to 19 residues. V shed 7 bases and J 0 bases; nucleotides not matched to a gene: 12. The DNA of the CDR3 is TGTGCCAGCACCCGAAGACTAGCGGGAGGCCTCAGCTCCTACAATGAGCAGTTCTTC. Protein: CASTRRLAGGLSSYNEQFF.

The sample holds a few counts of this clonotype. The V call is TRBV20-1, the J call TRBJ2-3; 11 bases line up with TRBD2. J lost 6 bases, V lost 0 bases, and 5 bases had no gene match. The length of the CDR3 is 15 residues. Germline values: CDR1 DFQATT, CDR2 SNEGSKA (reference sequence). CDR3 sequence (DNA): TGCAGTGCTAGAGATCCTTGGACTAGCGGGGATACGCAGTATTTT. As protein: CSARDPWTSGDTQYF.

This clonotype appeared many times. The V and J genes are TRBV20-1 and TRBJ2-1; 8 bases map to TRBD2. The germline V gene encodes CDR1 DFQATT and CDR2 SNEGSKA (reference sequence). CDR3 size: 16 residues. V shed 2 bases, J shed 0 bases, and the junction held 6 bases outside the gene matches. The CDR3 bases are TGCAGTGCTAGACCGGCGGGAGGACTCTCCTACAATGAGCAGTTCTTC. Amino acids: CSARPAGGLSYNEQFF.

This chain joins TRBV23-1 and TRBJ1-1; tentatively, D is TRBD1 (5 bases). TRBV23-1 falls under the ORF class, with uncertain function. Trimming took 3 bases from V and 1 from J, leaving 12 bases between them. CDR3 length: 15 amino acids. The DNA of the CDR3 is TGCGCCAGCAGTCATTGCGGGACCCAGAACACTGAAGCTTTCTTT. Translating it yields CASSHCGTQNTEAFF.

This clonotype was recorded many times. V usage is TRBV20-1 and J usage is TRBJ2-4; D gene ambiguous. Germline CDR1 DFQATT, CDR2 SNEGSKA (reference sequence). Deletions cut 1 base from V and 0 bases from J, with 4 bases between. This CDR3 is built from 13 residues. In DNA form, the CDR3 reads TGCAGTGCTAGAGGTCGAGCCAAAAACATTCAGTACTTC. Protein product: CSARGRAKNIQYF.

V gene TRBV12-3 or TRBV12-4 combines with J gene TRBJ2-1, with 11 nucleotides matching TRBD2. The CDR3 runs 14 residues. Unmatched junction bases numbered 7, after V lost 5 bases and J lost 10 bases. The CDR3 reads CASSILLAGGEQFF. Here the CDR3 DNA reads TGTGCCAGCAGTATTCTTTTAGCGGGAGGGGAGCAGTTCTTC.

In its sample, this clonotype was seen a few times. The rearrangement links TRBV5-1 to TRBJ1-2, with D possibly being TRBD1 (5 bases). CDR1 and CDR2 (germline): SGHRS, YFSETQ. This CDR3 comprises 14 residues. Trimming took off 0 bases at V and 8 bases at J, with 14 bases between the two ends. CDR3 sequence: CASSLEVAGSGYTF. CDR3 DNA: TGCGCCAGCAGCTTGGAGGTAGCAGGGAGCGGCTACACCTTC.

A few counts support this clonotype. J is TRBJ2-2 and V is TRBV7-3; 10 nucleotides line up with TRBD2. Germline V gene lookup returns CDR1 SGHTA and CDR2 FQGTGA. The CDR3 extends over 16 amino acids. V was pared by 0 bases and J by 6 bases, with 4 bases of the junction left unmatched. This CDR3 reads CASSLTLAGVPGELFF. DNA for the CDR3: TGTGCCAGCAGCTTAACCCTAGCGGGAGTTCCCGGGGAGCTGTTTTTT.

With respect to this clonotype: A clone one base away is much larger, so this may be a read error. Here the CDR3 DNA reads TGTGCCAGCAGTTTCAGACAGGCCCCCTATGGCGACACCTTC. As protein: CASSFRQAPYGDTF. The chain has TRBV28 and TRBJ1-2, with D possibly matching TRBD1 (6 bases). The CDR3 is made up of 14 amino acids. From germline, CDR1 is MDHEN and CDR2 SYDVKM.

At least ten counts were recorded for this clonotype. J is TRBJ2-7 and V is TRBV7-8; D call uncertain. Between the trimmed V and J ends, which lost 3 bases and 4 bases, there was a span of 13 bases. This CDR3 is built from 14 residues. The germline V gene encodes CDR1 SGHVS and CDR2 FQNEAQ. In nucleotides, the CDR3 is TGTGCCAGCAGCTTTACGATTGTTGGTTACGAGCAGTACTTC. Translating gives CASSFTIVGYEQYF.

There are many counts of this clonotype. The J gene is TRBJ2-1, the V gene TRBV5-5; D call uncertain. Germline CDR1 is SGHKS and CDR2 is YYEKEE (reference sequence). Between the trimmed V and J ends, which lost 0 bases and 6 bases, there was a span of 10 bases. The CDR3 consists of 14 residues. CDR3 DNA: TGTGCCAGCAGCTTGGGGTGGGTTATCAATGAGCAGTTCTTC. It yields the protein CASSLGWVINEQFF.

CDR3: CASTRETEAFF. The CDR3 DNA follows: TGTGCTAGTACCAGGGAGACAGAAGCTTTCTTT. This chain uses TRBV12-5 with TRBJ1-1; a possible D gene is TRBD1 (5 bases). This CDR3 is 11 amino acids long. Looked up from germline, CDR1 is LGHNT and CDR2 is FRNRAP. V gave up 8 bases and J gave up 8 bases, with 12 bases separating them. Full variable domain (remainder filled in from reference TRBV12-5 and TRBJ1-1): DARVTQTPRHKVTEMGQEVTMRCQPILGHNTVFWYRQTMMQGLELLAYFRNRAPLDDSGMPKDRFSAEMPDATLATLKIQPSEPRDSAVYFCASTRETEAFFGQGTRLTVV.

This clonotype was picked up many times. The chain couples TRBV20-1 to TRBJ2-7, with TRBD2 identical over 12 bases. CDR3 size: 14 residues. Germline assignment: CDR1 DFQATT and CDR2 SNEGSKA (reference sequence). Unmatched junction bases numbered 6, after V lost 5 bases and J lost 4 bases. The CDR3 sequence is CSAPRLAGAYEQYF. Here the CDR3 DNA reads TGCAGTGCTCCCCGACTAGCGGGAGCGTACGAGCAGTACTTC.

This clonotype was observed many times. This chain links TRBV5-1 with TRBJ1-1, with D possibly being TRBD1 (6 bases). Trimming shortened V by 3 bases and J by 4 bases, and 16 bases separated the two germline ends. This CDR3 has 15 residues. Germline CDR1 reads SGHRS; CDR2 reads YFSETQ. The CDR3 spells CASSSPPAGVTEAFF. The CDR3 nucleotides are TGCGCCAGCAGCTCCCCCCCGGCAGGGGTCACTGAAGCTTTCTTT.

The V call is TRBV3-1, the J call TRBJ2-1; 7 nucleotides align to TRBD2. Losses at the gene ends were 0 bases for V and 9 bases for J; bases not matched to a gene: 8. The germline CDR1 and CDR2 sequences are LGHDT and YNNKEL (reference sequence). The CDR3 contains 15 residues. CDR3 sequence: CASSQEVRGRGEQFF. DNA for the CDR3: TGTGCCAGCAGCCAAGAAGTAAGAGGGAGGGGTGAGCAGTTCTTC.

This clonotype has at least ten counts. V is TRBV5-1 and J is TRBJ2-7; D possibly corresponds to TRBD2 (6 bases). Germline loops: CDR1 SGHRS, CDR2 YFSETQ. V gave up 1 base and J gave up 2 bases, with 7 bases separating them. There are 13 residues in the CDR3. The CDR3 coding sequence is TGCGCCAGCAGCTTGCGGGAGACCTACGAGCAGTACTTC. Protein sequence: CASSLRETYEQYF.

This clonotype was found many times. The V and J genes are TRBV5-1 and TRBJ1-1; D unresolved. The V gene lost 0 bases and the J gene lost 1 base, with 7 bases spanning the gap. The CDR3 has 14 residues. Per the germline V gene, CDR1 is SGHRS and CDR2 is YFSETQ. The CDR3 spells CASSLGTTNTEAFF. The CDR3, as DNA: TGCGCCAGCAGCTTGGGGACTACGAACACTGAAGCTTTCTTT.

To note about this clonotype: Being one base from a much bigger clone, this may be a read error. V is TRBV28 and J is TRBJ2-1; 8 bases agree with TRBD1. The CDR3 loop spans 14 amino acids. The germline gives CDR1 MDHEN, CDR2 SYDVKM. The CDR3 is CASSPWDRRNEPFF. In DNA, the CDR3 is TGTGCCAGCAGTCCGTGGGACAGGAGAAATGAGCCGTTCTTC.

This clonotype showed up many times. CDR3 in amino acids: CSAGVLWGKSYNEQFF. CDR3 DNA sequence: TGCAGCGCAGGAGTTTTGTGGGGGAAATCCTACAATGAGCAGTTCTTC. This chain links TRBV29-1 with TRBJ2-1; either TRBD1 or TRBD2 may fit D (5 bases each). The CDR3 is made up of 16 amino acids. Germline V CDR1 and CDR2: SQVTM, ANQGSEA. With 7 bases removed from V and 1 base from J, the gap between germline ends came to 20 bases.

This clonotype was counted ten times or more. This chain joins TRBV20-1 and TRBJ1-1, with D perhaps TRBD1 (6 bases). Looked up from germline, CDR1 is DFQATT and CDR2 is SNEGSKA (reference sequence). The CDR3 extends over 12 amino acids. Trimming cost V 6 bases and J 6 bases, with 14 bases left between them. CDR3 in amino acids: CSASPGGSEAFF. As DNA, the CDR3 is TGCAGTGCCTCTCCGGGGGGCTCTGAAGCTTTCTTT.

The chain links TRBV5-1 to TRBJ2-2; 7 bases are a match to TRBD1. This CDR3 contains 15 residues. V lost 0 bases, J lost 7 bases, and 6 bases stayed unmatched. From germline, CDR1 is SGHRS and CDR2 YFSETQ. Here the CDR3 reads CASSLDRGLGGELFF. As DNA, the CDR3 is TGCGCCAGCAGCTTGGACAGGGGCCTTGGCGGGGAGCTGTTTTTT.

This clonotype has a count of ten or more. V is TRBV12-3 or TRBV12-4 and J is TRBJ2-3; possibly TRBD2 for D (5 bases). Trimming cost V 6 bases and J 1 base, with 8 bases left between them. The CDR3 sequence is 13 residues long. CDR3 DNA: TGTGCCAGCAGCGATAGCGGCACAGATACGCAGTATTTT. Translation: CASSDSGTDTQYF.

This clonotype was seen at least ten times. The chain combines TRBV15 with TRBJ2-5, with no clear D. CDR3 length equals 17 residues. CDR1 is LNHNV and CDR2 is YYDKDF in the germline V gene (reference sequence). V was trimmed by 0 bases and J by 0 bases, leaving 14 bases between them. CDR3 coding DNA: TGTGCCACCAGCAGAGAATTCTCTCTTCAGTACCAAGAGACCCAGTACTTC. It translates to CATSREFSLQYQETQYF.